The 8 T cell receptor beta chains presented below share a single source sample, sequenced in a study of T-cell memory formation after mild COVID-19. TCRdb independently ran MiXCR on the 5' RACE reads; one entry per CDR3 protein. Of hundreds of thousands of distinct CDR3 sequences listed, approximately 22% are singletons. Sequenced sample: PBMCs or a T cell subset sorted from them (not recorded which). Receptor source: a man between 18 and 35 years old who had mild COVID-19 (a few samples of this study predate the infection). Cell type and time point are not known.

The rearrangement links TRBV7-2 to TRBJ1-2; D gene uncertain. This CDR3 contains 14 residues. V was clipped by 0 bases and J by 2 bases, with 7 bases between them. CDR1 SGHTA and CDR2 FQGNSA come from the germline V gene. This CDR3 is CASSLAPGNYGYTF. CDR3 coding DNA: TGTGCCAGCAGCTTAGCGCCCGGGAACTATGGCTACACCTTC.

In this sample, this clonotype turned up a few times. This rearrangement joins TRBV30 to TRBJ2-1, with 11 bases fitting TRBD2. Germline V CDR1 and CDR2: GTSNPN, SVGIG (reference sequence). The J segment lost 2 bases and the V segment lost 2 bases, leaving 2 bases of the junction unmatched. The CDR3 totals 15 residues. CDR3 residues: CAWSTSGGPYNEQFF. As DNA, the CDR3 is TGTGCCTGGAGTACTAGCGGGGGCCCCTACAATGAGCAGTTCTTC.

This clonotype came up a few times. This chain uses TRBV5-1 with TRBJ1-1; TRBD1 is a possible D gene (5 bases). V gave up 5 bases and J gave up 7 bases, with 18 bases separating them. CDR3 length equals 14 residues. Germline V gene data show CDR1 as SGHRS and CDR2 as YFSETQ. The CDR3 loop is CASRAGWGDGEAFF. The CDR3 DNA reads TGCGCCAGCAGGGCCGGCTGGGGGGATGGTGAAGCTTTCTTT.

The chain's CDR3 is CASTSGTTDTQYF. The CDR3 nucleotides read TGTGCCAGCACTTCAGGGACCACAGATACGCAGTATTTT. The chain links TRBV28 to TRBJ2-3; either TRBD1 or TRBD2 may supply D (5 bases each). Germline CDR1 is MDHEN and CDR2 is SYDVKM. The CDR3 length is 13 residues. Deletions cut 7 bases from V and 2 bases from J, with 10 bases between.

This sequence joins TRBV29-1 and TRBJ2-3, with D tentatively TRBD1 or TRBD2 (5 bases each). CDR3 length: 14 residues. Germline assignment: CDR1 SQVTM and CDR2 ANQGSEA. Trimming removed 5 bases at V and 6 bases at J, with 18 bases between. In DNA form, the CDR3 reads TGCAGCGTTAAACCGGGACGGAACTTCGATACGCAGTATTTT. It yields the protein CSVKPGRNFDTQYF.

The rearrangement links TRBV4-1 to TRBJ2-1; no clear D. V was cut by 1 base and J by 10 bases, with 11 bases left in between. The CDR3 length is 13 residues. From germline, CDR1 is MGHRA and CDR2 YSYEKL. As DNA, the CDR3 is TGCGCCAGCAGCCAAGTGAATAGCCCCGAGCAGTTCTTC. Translation: CASSQVNSPEQFF.

This clonotype was recorded a few times. This chain joins TRBV7-2 and TRBJ2-5, with D perhaps TRBD2 (5 bases). CDR3 length: 15 residues. V was pared by 4 bases and J by 2 bases, with 14 bases between. Germline CDR1 is SGHTA and CDR2 is FQGNSA. Here the CDR3 reads CASSSNPPGQETQYF. CDR3 bases: TGTGCCAGCAGCTCGAACCCCCCGGGACAAGAGACCCAGTACTTC. Variable domain in full (rest from reference TRBV7-2 and TRBJ2-5): GAGVSQSPSNKVTEKGKDVELRCDPISGHTALYWYRQSLGQGLEFLIYFQGNSAPDKSGLPSDRFSAERTGGSVSTLTIQRTQQEDSAVYLCASSSNPPGQETQYFGPGTRLLVL.

V is TRBV19 and J is TRBJ2-2, with a weak D call TRBD1 (6 bases). V was pared by 6 bases and J by 1 base, with 9 bases between. The CDR3 loop spans 14 amino acids. Germline V gene lookup returns CDR1 LNHDA and CDR2 SQIVND (reference sequence). The CDR3 region has the DNA TGTGCCAGTAGGTCACAGGGGAACACCGGGGAGCTGTTTTTT. Its translation: CASRSQGNTGELFF.